A selection of T cell receptor beta chains follows, all from one sample in a study of patients and donors after allogeneic stem cell transplantation. TCRdb re-called the RT-PCR reads with MiXCR, one entry per CDR3 protein. The sample holds 95,000 to 120,000 distinct CDR3 sequences; approximately 40% are singletons and the top ten take around 25%. Material for sequencing was blood, either unsorted or a sorted T cell fraction (not recorded which). Receptor source: a human donor who was either an allogeneic HSCT recipient or a stem cell or donor lymphocyte infusion donor (not recorded which). It is not recorded whose cells these are; they may come from a transplant donor. Each CDR3 is given with its conserved first and last residue. D genes are given only for firm matches. The size of a clone is reported for some rows only, either as once, few or many, or as a class for expanded clones.

v_gene	abundance	d_gene	j_gene	CDR3nt	CDR3aa
TRBV3-1	.	.	TRBJ2-1	TGTGCCAGCAGCCGCATGACTCCAGGAGCCTACAATGAGCAGTTCTTC	CASSRMTPGAYNEQFF
TRBV9	once	TRBD2	TRBJ2-3	TGTGCCAGCAGCACGTCTAGCGGGGACACAGATACGCAGTATTTT	CASSTSSGDTDTQYF
TRBV7-2	.	.	TRBJ1-2	TGTGCCAGCAGCACCAGCGGTACTTATGGCTACACCTTC	CASSTSGTYGYTF
TRBV18	few	.	TRBJ1-1	TGTGCCAGCTCACCAACGAGTTCAGGGAGTGAAGCTTTCTTT	CASSPTSSGSEAFF
TRBV10-3	few	.	TRBJ2-1	TGTGCCATCAGCCTAGCTACATACAATGAGCAGTTCTTC	CAISLATYNEQFF
TRBV5-1	.	.	TRBJ2-5	TGCGCCAGCAGCCCAGGACAAGGGTTCCAAGAGACCCAGTACTTC	CASSPGQGFQETQYF
TRBV7-9	few	.	TRBJ2-2	TGTGCCAGCGAATTGACAGCGCGGAACACCGGGGAGCTGTTTTTT	CASELTARNTGELFF
TRBV4-2	.	.	TRBJ2-3	TGTGCCAGCAGTCAAGAACATGATACGCAGTATTTT	CASSQEHDTQYF
TRBV7-9	few	TRBD2	TRBJ2-7	TGTGCCAGCAGTTGGGCGGGAGGGCCCCGCGAGCAGTACTTC	CASSWAGGPREQYF
TRBV5-1	.	.	TRBJ2-7	TGCGCCAGCAGCACGAGGACGGACCACCTAATCTACGAGCAGTACTTC	CASSTRTDHLIYEQYF
TRBV28	.	.	TRBJ2-3	TGTGCCAGCAGTCCCTGGGAGGGGGACAGAGACTTCACAGATACGCAGTATTTT	CASSPWEGDRDFTDTQYF
TRBV20-1	.	.	TRBJ2-7	TGCAGTGCTACTCCTCTAGCTAGCCCCACACCCTACGAGCAGTACTTC	CSATPLASPTPYEQYF
TRBV9	few	TRBD2	TRBJ2-1	TGTGCCAGCAGCGTAGCTAGGGCTAGCGGGAGGGCGGAGGGTGAGCAGTTCTTC	CASSVARASGRAEGEQFF
TRBV24-1	.	.	TRBJ2-7	TGTGCCACCAGTGTACGGGATCCCTACGAGCAGTACTTC	CATSVRDPYEQYF
TRBV12-3/TRBV12-4	.	.	TRBJ2-2	TGTGCCAGCAGCACAGGGTTACTGGCCGGGGAGCTGTTTTTT	CASSTGLLAGELFF
TRBV28	few	TRBD1	TRBJ2-2	TGTGCCAGCAGTTTATTGGACAGGGGGCTGGGCACCGGGGAGCTGTTTTTT	CASSLLDRGLGTGELFF
TRBV7-2	.	.	TRBJ2-2	TGTGCCAGCAGCCGGGACCCCATCACCGGGGAGCTGTTTTTT	CASSRDPITGELFF
TRBV5-1	.	.	TRBJ1-3	TGCGCCAGCAGCTTGGAACGGGGAAACACCATATATTTT	CASSLERGNTIYF
TRBV24-1	few	TRBD1	TRBJ1-5	TGTGCCACCAGCGGGACAGTCAATCAGCCCCAGCATTTT	CATSGTVNQPQHF
TRBV29-1	.	TRBD2	TRBJ2-5	TGCAGCGTTGGGCTAGCGGGCTGGGGGGAGACCCAGTACTTC	CSVGLAGWGETQYF
TRBV12-3/TRBV12-4	.	.	TRBJ1-2	TGTGCCAGCAGTTTAGGTACGGGGAGCTATGGCTACACCTTC	CASSLGTGSYGYTF
TRBV20-1	.	.	TRBJ2-3	TGCAGTGCTAATCCCACACGGGATACGCAGTATTTT	CSANPTRDTQYF
TRBV19	few	.	TRBJ1-5	TGTGCCAGTAGGGCGTGGAGGGACTCTAGCAATCAGCCCCAGCATTTT	CASRAWRDSSNQPQHF
TRBV20-1	few	.	TRBJ2-7	TGCAGTGCCTTGGACACGAGCAGCTACGAGCAGTACTTC	CSALDTSSYEQYF
TRBV12-3/TRBV12-4	few	.	TRBJ2-7	TGTGCCAGCAGTTTAAAGGGTCCCTACGAGCAGTACTTC	CASSLKGPYEQYF
TRBV5-1	few	TRBD1	TRBJ1-1	TGCGCCAGCAGCTTGGAAGTGGGGACAGTGAACACTGAAGCTTTCTTT	CASSLEVGTVNTEAFF
TRBV27	.	TRBD1	TRBJ1-2	TGTGCCAGCAGTACGACAGGGGTCCCTCCCTATGGCTACACCTTC	CASSTTGVPPYGYTF
TRBV27	few	TRBD2	TRBJ2-1	TGTGCCAGCAGTTTATATGGACTAGCGGGATTGGATGAGCAGTTCTTC	CASSLYGLAGLDEQFF
TRBV6-6	few	.	TRBJ1-5	TGTGCCAGCCTAGGTGGCGGGCGCGGTCGGCAGCCCCAGCATTTT	CASLGGGRGRQPQHF
TRBV6-5	few	.	TRBJ1-4	TGTGCCAGCAGTTACGGACAGAGGGAAAAACTGTTTTTT	CASSYGQREKLFF
TRBV18	once	TRBD2	TRBJ2-3	TGTGCCAGCTCCCCGAGGACTAGCGGGCAACAGTATTTT	CASSPRTSGQQYF